Listed here are 32 T cell receptor beta chains from one sample, sequenced in a study of T cells in Graves' hyperthyroidism and ophthalmopathy. Authors of the study amplified TCR beta CDR3 regions from RNA transcripts. First-round RT-PCR with HTBI primers amplified the TCR CDR3 region. TCRdb used MiXCR to reprocess the multiplex PCR reads, holding one entry per CDR3 protein. In the table there are around 350,000 distinct CDR3 sequences, roughly 19% of which are singletons. The sample comprised blood. Receptors were obtained from a woman under 30 with Graves' hyperthyroidism.

About this clonotype: Just one base apart from a much larger clone, this may be a read error. This chain uses TRBV28 with TRBJ2-2; possibly TRBD1 for D (5 bases). The CDR3 spans 16 residues. Germline CDR1 and CDR2: MDHEN and SYDVKM. CDR3 in amino acids: CASSLIPPPDTEELFF. CDR3 coding DNA: TGTGCCAGCAGTTTAATCCCCCCCCCGGACACCGAGGAGCTGTTTTTT.

In regard to this clonotype: This may be a read error: a much more frequent sequence differs by one nucleotide. The chain employs TRBV6-1 and TRBJ2-2; TRBD2 might be the D (5 bases). The CDR3 contains 13 residues. Germline CDR1 and CDR2: MNHNS and SASEGT. The CDR3 reads CVSSPDWTGELFF. The CDR3 DNA reads as TGTGTCAGCAGCCCGGACTGGACCGGGGAGCTGTTTTTT.

This clonotype was seen repeatedly, ten times or more. The chain carries TRBV29-1 and TRBJ1-5; weak D call: TRBD1 (5 bases). This CDR3 is 13 amino acids long. Germline V gives CDR1 SQVTM, CDR2 ANQGSEA. The V gene lost 5 bases and the J gene lost 0 bases, with 8 bases spanning the gap. CDR3 in DNA: TGCAGCGTTTCGGACACTAGCAATCAGCCCCAGCATTTT. Its protein is CSVSDTSNQPQHF.

This clonotype was seen many times. CDR3 nucleotides: TGTGCCAGCTCACCAAGCACCGGGGAGCTGTTTTTT. Its translation: CASSPSTGELFF. The J gene is TRBJ2-2, the V gene TRBV18; D not certain. This CDR3 contains 12 residues. Germline V gene sequence: CDR1 KGHSH, CDR2 LQKENI. Trimming took 2 bases from V and 4 from J, leaving 2 bases between them. The entire variable domain, with the rest obtained from reference TRBV18 and TRBJ2-2, is as follows: NAGVMQNPRHLVRRRGQEARLRCSPMKGHSHVYWYRQLPEEGLKFMVYLQKENIIDESGMPKERFSAEFPKEGPSILRIQQVVRGDSAAYFCASSPSTGELFFGEGSRLTVL.

This clonotype was observed at least ten times. This rearrangement joins TRBV6-5 to TRBJ2-7; D remains unclear. The V end was cut by 4 bases, the J end by 3 bases, with 4 bases between. In germline, CDR1 is MNHEY, CDR2 SVGAGI. The CDR3 consists of 11 residues. The CDR3 spells CASSWNYEQYF. The DNA of the CDR3 is TGTGCCAGCAGTTGGAACTACGAGCAGTACTTC.

This clonotype has a count of ten or more. The chain recombines TRBV20-1 with TRBJ1-1; 8 bases line up with TRBD1. V gave up 1 base and J gave up 5 bases; unmatched junction bases: 3. The germline CDR1 and CDR2 sequences are DFQATT and SNEGSKA (reference sequence). The CDR3 loop spans 13 amino acids. The CDR3 region is CSARAGGETEAFF. DNA for the CDR3: TGCAGTGCTAGAGCAGGGGGCGAGACTGAAGCTTTCTTT.

This clonotype has at least ten counts. V gene TRBV2 combines with J gene TRBJ1-5; possible D gene TRBD1, 6 bases. The V and J ends lost 4 bases and 6 bases respectively, with 10 bases between them. The germline CDR1 and CDR2 sequences are SNHLY and FYNNEI. The CDR3 has 13 residues. DNA of the CDR3: TGTGCCAGCAGTGCACAGGGCGCTCAGCCCCAGCATTTT. Its translation is CASSAQGAQPQHF. Drawing the rest from reference TRBV2 and TRBJ1-5, the complete variable domain is EPEVTQTPSHQVTQMGQEVILRCVPISNHLYFYWYRQILGQKVEFLVSFYNNEISEKSEIFDDQFSVERPDGSNFTLKIRSTKLEDSAMYFCASSAQGAQPQHFGDGTRLSIL.

The chain has TRBV6-2 or TRBV6-3 and TRBJ2-7, with TRBD2 as a possible D gene (6 bases). The germline V gene has CDR1 MNHEY and CDR2 SVGEGT. Trimming cost V 6 bases and J 7 bases, with 19 bases left between them. This CDR3 has 14 residues. CDR3 sequence: CASRSEGLTGEQYF. CDR3 in DNA: TGTGCCAGCAGATCCGAGGGACTCACGGGAGAGCAGTACTTC.

This clonotype was recorded at least ten times. The rearrangement joins TRBV6-5 to TRBJ2-7; D may match TRBD1 or TRBD2 (5 bases each). CDR1 is MNHEY, CDR2 SVGAGI, per germline. This CDR3 contains 14 residues. V was pared by 2 bases and J by 2 bases, with 10 bases between. The CDR3 nucleotides read TGTGCCAGCAGTTACGGGACGGCGGCCTACGAGCAGTACTTC. Amino acids: CASSYGTAAYEQYF.

The sample holds many counts of this clonotype. The chain combines TRBV29-1 with TRBJ1-2; TRBD1 matches at 7 bases. V was clipped by 5 bases and J by 0 bases; unmatched bases: 9. Germline V gives CDR1 SQVTM, CDR2 ANQGSEA. This CDR3 spans 15 amino acids. The CDR3 spells CSVFGQESSNYGYTF. As DNA, the CDR3 is TGCAGCGTTTTTGGACAGGAGAGTTCTAACTATGGCTACACCTTC. The whole variable domain, filled in from reference TRBV29-1 and TRBJ1-2, reads SAVISQKPSRDICQRGTSLTIQCQVDSQVTMMFWYRQQPGQSLTLIATANQGSEATYESGFVIDKFPISRPNLTFSTLTVSNMSPEDSSIYLCSVFGQESSNYGYTFGSGTRLTVV.

This clonotype was seen ten or more times. The germline gene is not matched at one end of the junction; a read error may be the cause. The chain is built from TRBV2 and TRBJ1-2; tentative D call: TRBD1 (5 bases). The CDR3 is 12 amino acids. The germline V gene encodes CDR1 SNHLY and CDR2 FYNNEI. The CDR3 region has the DNA TGTGCCAGCAGGGAAGACAGCTATGGCTACACCTTC. Amino acids: CASREDSYGYTF.

Comments on this clonotype: This clone may be a read error of a much larger clone one base away. Lacking the conserved final phenylalanine or tryptophan, this CDR3 likely reflects a read error. The genes are TRBV12-3 or TRBV12-4 and TRBJ2-3; D is uncertain. This CDR3 is built from 14 residues. V lost 0 bases, J lost 5 bases, and 9 bases lay in between. The CDR3 sequence is CASSLAVNQDTQYC. CDR3 nucleotide sequence: TGTGCCAGCAGTTTAGCGGTGAATCAAGATACGCAGTATTGT.

This clonotype was detected many times. J is TRBJ1-5 and V is TRBV10-3, with D possibly matching TRBD1 (5 bases). This CDR3 is 12 amino acids long. Germline CDR1 reads ENHRY; CDR2 reads SYGVKD. Deletions cut 6 bases from V and 5 bases from J, with 8 bases between. The CDR3 region has the DNA TGTGCCATCAGGGGGGGGGATCAGCCCCAGCATTTT. Amino acids: CAIRGGDQPQHF.

This clonotype showed up many times. This sequence joins TRBV6-1 and TRBJ2-5; 10 positions agree with TRBD1. There are 15 residues in the CDR3. Looked up from germline, CDR1 is MNHNS and CDR2 is SASEGT. V shed 1 base, J shed 5 bases, and the junction held 4 bases outside the gene matches. For the CDR3, the DNA is TGTGCCAGCAGTGAAGGGGGACAGGGGTACGAGACCCAGTACTTC. Its translation: CASSEGGQGYETQYF.

This clonotype has a handful of counts. The gene calls are TRBV6-1 and TRBJ1-5; D is uncertain. The CDR3 has 13 amino acids. Deletions cut 8 bases from V and 4 bases from J, with 12 bases between. In germline, CDR1 is MNHNS, CDR2 SASEGT. The CDR3 DNA follows: TGTGCCAGCTGCATCCGGGAAAATCAGCCCCAGCATTTT. Protein product: CASCIRENQPQHF.

This CDR3 reads CASSYSNVRVREAFF. For the CDR3, the DNA is TGTGCCAGCAGTTACTCGAATGTCAGGGTTAGAGAAGCTTTCTTT. The chain carries TRBV6-5 and TRBJ1-1; D might be TRBD1 (5 bases). Trimming removed 0 bases from V and 8 bases from J, with 16 bases in between. Germline CDR1 MNHEY, CDR2 SVGAGI. The CDR3 sequence is 15 residues long.

Ten or more counts support this clonotype. The V and J genes are TRBV7-8 and TRBJ1-3; 7 bases are a match to TRBD1. Unmatched junction bases numbered 10, after V lost 2 bases and J lost 3 bases. Germline CDR1 and CDR2: SGHVS and FQNEAQ. The CDR3 has 17 amino acids. The CDR3 loop is CASSLRPQGEIGNTIYF. The CDR3 nucleotides read TGTGCCAGCAGCTTAAGACCCCAGGGGGAAATTGGAAACACCATATATTTT. The complete variable domain, with remaining parts taken from reference TRBV7-8 and TRBJ1-3, reads GAGVSQSPRYKVAKRGQDVALRCDPISGHVSLFWYQQALGQGPEFLTYFQNEAQLDKSGLPSDRFFAERPEGSVSTLKIQRTQQEDSAVYLCASSLRPQGEIGNTIYFGEGSWLTVV.

Many counts were recorded for this clonotype. This sequence joins TRBV5-1 and TRBJ2-2; TRBD2 is a possible D gene (6 bases). V was trimmed by 4 bases and J by 4 bases, leaving 14 bases between them. The CDR3 sequence is 15 residues long. Per the germline V gene, CDR1 is SGHRS and CDR2 is YFSETQ. CDR3 bases: TGCGCCAGCAGCCCAAGGGGACTGAGCACCGGGGAGCTGTTTTTT. It yields the protein CASSPRGLSTGELFF.

V and J are TRBV6-1 and TRBJ1-3; tentative D call: TRBD1 (5 bases). V was shortened by 8 bases and J by 0 bases, with 11 bases between the two germline ends. CDR3 length: 14 amino acids. CDR1 MNHNS and CDR2 SASEGT come from the germline V gene. The CDR3 nucleotides are TGTGCCAGCGGGGACGGAATCTCTGGAAACACCATATATTTT. Its translation: CASGDGISGNTIYF.

This clonotype was found many times. The chain couples TRBV19 to TRBJ1-1; 7 nucleotides align to TRBD1. CDR1 and CDR2 from the germline V gene are LNHDA and SQIVND (reference sequence). V was pared by 5 bases and J by 0 bases, with 12 bases of the junction left unmatched. This CDR3 region has 17 residues. The CDR3 spells CASSSLDRDPMNTEAFF. CDR3 DNA sequence: TGTGCCAGTAGTTCCCTCGACAGGGACCCAATGAACACTGAAGCTTTCTTT.

As to this clonotype: The junction and the germline gene differ at one end; a read error may be behind it. This chain connects TRBV12-3 or TRBV12-4 to TRBJ2-4; possibly TRBD2 for D (6 bases). The CDR3 length is 15 residues. The chain's CDR3 is CASSYGALAKNIKYF. CDR3 nucleotide sequence: TGTGCCAGCAGTTACGGGGCACTAGCCAAAAACATTAAGTACTTC.

This clonotype occurred many times. This sequence joins TRBV2 and TRBJ1-3; 8 bases are shared with TRBD1. In germline, CDR1 is SNHLY, CDR2 FYNNEI. CDR3 size: 16 residues. V lost 5 bases and J lost 1; bases outside the gene matches: 7. CDR3 coding DNA: TGTGCCAGCAGTAGACAGGGGAGTAAGTCTGGAAACACCATATATTTT. The encoded protein is CASSRQGSKSGNTIYF. The whole variable domain, remainder taken from reference TRBV2 and TRBJ1-3, is EPEVTQTPSHQVTQMGQEVILRCVPISNHLYFYWYRQILGQKVEFLVSFYNNEISEKSEIFDDQFSVERPDGSNFTLKIRSTKLEDSAMYFCASSRQGSKSGNTIYFGEGSWLTVV.

The rearrangement uses TRBV6-1 and TRBJ1-5; 8 bases are a match to TRBD1. The CDR3 runs to 16 residues. V lost 2 bases and J lost 7; bases outside the gene matches: 10. Germline lookup yields CDR1 MNHNS and CDR2 SASEGT. The CDR3 DNA reads TGTGCCAGCAGTGAACGTCTCAGGGGGCTGGTGCAGCCCCAGCATTTT. This encodes CASSERLRGLVQPQHF.

The genes are TRBV11-2 and TRBJ2-7; D is uncertain. V lost 2 bases and J 5 bases, leaving 7 bases between the germline ends. Germline V gene lookup returns CDR1 SGHAT and CDR2 FQNNGV. The CDR3 contains 12 residues. The CDR3: CASSLYPNEQYF. CDR3 DNA sequence: TGTGCCAGCAGCTTATATCCGAACGAGCAGTACTTC.

This clonotype appeared many times. The chain carries TRBV5-5 and TRBJ2-7; D may be TRBD2 (6 bases). V was clipped by 1 base and J by 7 bases, with 12 bases between them. The CDR3 spans 13 residues. In germline, CDR1 is SGHKS, CDR2 YYEKEE (reference sequence). CDR3 region: CASSLLRDLEQYF. The CDR3 DNA reads as TGTGCCAGCAGCTTGTTGCGGGACTTAGAGCAGTACTTC.

This clonotype was counted ten times or more. The chain joins TRBV25-1 to TRBJ2-7; D unclear. Germline CDR1 is MGHDK and CDR2 is SYGVNS. Trimming stripped 4 bases from V and 0 bases from J, with 16 bases between. This CDR3 has 16 amino acids. CDR3 sequence reads: CASSGSWDPSSYEQYF. The CDR3, as DNA: TGTGCCAGCAGTGGATCGTGGGATCCAAGCTCCTACGAGCAGTACTTC.

This chain uses TRBV7-9 with TRBJ2-5; weak D call: TRBD1 (6 bases). Trimming cost V 3 bases and J 2 bases, with 10 bases left between them. The CDR3 is 14 amino acids. Germline-derived CDR1 and CDR2 are SEHNR and FQNEAQ (reference sequence). The CDR3 bases are TGTGCCAGCAGCTTTCGTCAGGGGCAAGAGACCCAGTACTTC. Protein: CASSFRQGQETQYF.

In this sample, this clonotype turned up many times. V and J are TRBV20-1 and TRBJ2-5; 10 bases line up with TRBD2. Per germline, CDR1 DFQATT and CDR2 SNEGSKA (reference sequence). V dropped 0 bases and J dropped 8; count of bases not matched to a gene: 6. The CDR3 runs to 14 residues. Here the CDR3 DNA reads TGCAGTGCTAGAGATGAGACTAGCGGGCGCACCCAGTACTTC. It encodes CSARDETSGRTQYF.

This clonotype was counted at least ten times. V and J are TRBV6-1 and TRBJ2-7; unclear D gene. The CDR3 contains 15 residues. V was shortened by 8 bases and J by 0 bases, with 17 bases between the two germline ends. The germline V gene encodes CDR1 MNHNS and CDR2 SASEGT. CDR3 in DNA: TGTGCCAGCGACTCGCTGAAGGGCAGCTCCTACGAGCAGTACTTC. Translating gives CASDSLKGSSYEQYF.

This clonotype was counted only a few times. V gene TRBV30 combines with J gene TRBJ1-5; 10 bases line up with TRBD1. V lost 2 bases to trimming and J lost 9 bases; unmatched junction nucleotides: 10. The length of the CDR3 is 15 residues. CDR1 is GTSNPN, CDR2 SVGIG, per germline (reference sequence). The CDR3 DNA follows: TGTGCCTGGAGTTTTAGGGACAGGGGTATGCGGCCCCAGCATTTT. It codes for CAWSFRDRGMRPQHF. Full variable domain (rest looked up from reference TRBV30 and TRBJ1-5): SQTIHQWPATLVQPVGSPLSLECTVEGTSNPNLYWYRQAAGRGLQLLFYSVGIGQISSEVPQNLSASRPQDRQFILSSKKLLLSDSGFYLCAWSFRDRGMRPQHFGDGTRLSIL.

This chain connects TRBV12-5 to TRBJ2-2; unclear D gene. Trimming removed 7 bases from V and 4 bases from J, with 4 bases in between. The CDR3 has 11 residues. Germline-derived CDR1 and CDR2 are LGHNT and FRNRAP. The CDR3 reads CASASTGELFF. For the CDR3, the DNA is TGTGCTAGTGCCTCCACCGGGGAGCTGTTTTTT.

In this sample, this clonotype turned up many times. The chain couples TRBV6-2 or TRBV6-3 to TRBJ2-7; 8 bases line up with TRBD2. CDR1 and CDR2 (germline): MNHEY, SVGEGT. The J segment lost 3 bases and the V segment lost 9 bases, leaving 13 bases of the junction unmatched. The CDR3 consists of 15 residues. The CDR3 sequence is CASTSLAGNVYEQYF. In DNA form, the CDR3 reads TGTGCCAGTACGTCTTTAGCGGGGAATGTCTACGAGCAGTACTTC.